Listed below are T cell receptor beta chains from one sample, sequenced in a study of cytomegalovirus exposure and HLA in healthy donors. Only in-frame clones appear in the TCRdb table, and some are missing; sequencing was by immunoSEQ multiplex PCR. Among over 70,000 clones, roughly 70% were seen once, and the ten largest hold roughly 2%. Sequencing used PBMCs. The receptors originated from a man aged 30 to 39 in good health and CMV-seronegative. The CDR3 runs from the conserved cysteine through the conserved F or W. The D gene is left open where the match is weak. Part of the rows lack a size; the others show once, few, many or a class for expanded clones.

>TRBJ2-7|TRBV28|16|TRBD2|NA
TGTGCCAGCAGTGGACTAGCGGGAGCATACGGGTACGAGCAGTACTTC
CASSGLAGAYGYEQYF
>TRBJ2-7|TRBV28|14|TRBD1|NA
TGTGCCAGCAGTCTAGGGACAGGGCCCTACGAGCAGTACTTC
CASSLGTGPYEQYF
>TRBJ1-2|TRBV6-5|12|NA|NA
TGTGCCAGCACCGGTACGAACTATGGCTACACCTTC
CASTGTNYGYTF
>TRBJ2-5|TRBV9|13|NA|NA
TGTGCCAGCAGCGTAGACCAGGGGGAGACCCAGTACTTC
CASSVDQGETQYF
>TRBJ1-3|TRBV28|17|TRBD1|NA
TGTGCCAGCAGTTCGACGACAGGGTTACTCTCTGGAAACACCATATATTTT
CASSSTTGLLSGNTIYF
>TRBJ2-2|TRBV10-3|12|NA|few
TGTGCCATCAGGCAGGGGATCGGGGAGCTGTTTTTT
CAIRQGIGELFF
>TRBJ1-2|TRBV15|16|TRBD1|NA
TGTGCCACCAGCAGCGTAGGACAGGCGATTAACTATGGCTACACCTTC
CATSSVGQAINYGYTF
>TRBJ2-7|TRBV5-1|14|NA|NA
TGCGCCAGCAGCTTGGGGGACTCGCTTGGCGAGCAGTACTTC
CASSLGDSLGEQYF
>TRBJ1-1|TRBV29-1|12|TRBD1|few
TGCAGCGTTGCACAGGGGGGTACTGAAGCTTTCTTT
CSVAQGGTEAFF
>TRBJ2-7|TRBV5-1|14|TRBD2|NA
TGCGCCAGCAGCCCTCAAGCGGGAGCAGACGAGCAGTACTTC
CASSPQAGADEQYF
>TRBJ2-3|TRBV30|19|TRBD2|once
TGTGCCTGGAGTGTATACTCTAGCGGGGGGCGAACCTTCACAGATACGCAGTATTTT
CAWSVYSSGGRTFTDTQYF
>TRBJ1-4|TRBV10-3|13|TRBD1|NA
TGTGCCAGCCGCGGGACAGGGGGTGAAAAACTGTTTTTT
CASRGTGGEKLFF
>TRBJ1-5|TRBV2|15|TRBD1|NA
TGTGCCAGCAGGACAGGGGGCGCCGGTTATCAGCCCCAGCATTTT
CASRTGGAGYQPQHF
>TRBJ2-7|TRBV28|17|TRBD2|NA
TGTGCCAGCAGTGGGGGGCGACTAGCGGGAGGGTCCTACGAGCAGTACTTC
CASSGGRLAGGSYEQYF
>TRBJ1-2|TRBV9|14|TRBD1|NA
TGTGCCAGCAGCGTAGAAATTGTAGGGGGCGGCTACACCTTC
CASSVEIVGGGYTF
>TRBJ1-2|TRBV5-1|14|TRBD1|NA
TGCGCCAGCAGCTTATCAGGGGGCGCCTATGGCTACACCTTC
CASSLSGGAYGYTF
>TRBJ2-2|TRBV9|14|NA|once
TGTGCCAGCAGCGTAGACAGAAACACCGGGGAGCTGTTTTTT
CASSVDRNTGELFF
>TRBJ2-7|TRBV5-1|15|NA|NA
TGCGCCAGCAGCTTTTTCGGGTCGACCGAGAACGAGCAGTACTTC
CASSFFGSTENEQYF
>TRBJ2-7|TRBV6-5|14|TRBD2|once
TGTGCCAGCAGCCCGACTAGCGGGACATACGAGCAGTACTTC
CASSPTSGTYEQYF
>TRBJ2-3|TRBV6-4|15|TRBD2|NA
TGTGCCAGCAGTGCGACTAGCGGGGGCACAGATACGCAGTATTTT
CASSATSGGTDTQYF
>TRBJ1-1|TRBV7-2|15|TRBD1|NA
TGTGCCAGCAGCGCATCGGACAGGGGAGGCACTGAAGCTTTCTTT
CASSASDRGGTEAFF
>TRBJ1-2|TRBV30|13|NA|few
TGTGCCTGGAGTCCCTTCACACCCTATGGCTACACCTTC
CAWSPFTPYGYTF
>TRBJ1-1|TRBV2|12|NA|NA
TGTGCCAGCAGTGAAGCGCGGACTGAAGCTTTCTTT
CASSEARTEAFF
>TRBJ2-1|TRBV7-9|14|TRBD1|NA
TGTTCCAGCAGCTTCACCGGGACAGGGATCGAGCAGTTCTTC
CSSSFTGTGIEQFF
>TRBJ2-3|TRBV6-5|14|NA|NA
TGTGCCAGCAGTTACTCCAAGGGGGCAGATACGCAGTATTTT
CASSYSKGADTQYF
>TRBJ1-1|TRBV7-9|16|NA|NA
TGTGCCAGCAGCCCCAGGGGCGCGTCAGGAGTCACTGAAGCTTTCTTT
CASSPRGASGVTEAFF
>TRBJ2-7|TRBV5-6|17|TRBD2|NA
TGTGCCAGCAGCTTGGATGGCACTAGCGGGTACCCCTACGAGCAGTACTTC
CASSLDGTSGYPYEQYF
>TRBJ1-1|TRBV9|15|TRBD1|NA
TGTGCCAGCAGCCCACAGGGGGCACCCGACGCTGAAGCTTTCTTT
CASSPQGAPDAEAFF
>TRBJ1-1|TRBV5-1|14|TRBD1|NA
TGCGCCAGCAGCCTGCAGGGGGCGCACACTGAAGCTTTCTTT
CASSLQGAHTEAFF
>TRBJ1-4|TRBV20-1|11|NA|few
TGCAGTGCTCCCTACAGGGAAAAACTGTTTTTT
CSAPYREKLFF
>TRBJ1-2|TRBV7-9|14|NA|few
TGTGCCAGCAGCCTGAGCGGGGCGGACTATGGCTACACCTTC
CASSLSGADYGYTF
>TRBJ2-5|TRBV7-6|13|NA|few
TGTGCCAGCAGCGGGCGGGCTCGAGAGACCCAGTACTTC
CASSGRARETQYF
>TRBJ2-3|TRBV19|12|TRBD2|NA
TGTGCCAGTGGACTAGAAGGGAATACGCAGTATTTT
CASGLEGNTQYF
>TRBJ1-4|TRBV30|14|NA|NA
TGTGCCTGGAGACGACACTCAACTAATGAAAAACTGTTTTTT
CAWRRHSTNEKLFF